The source of this T cell receptor (beta chain) is a study of shared clonotypes between healthy human individuals. Repertoires were generated with immunoSEQ multiplex PCR, while TCRdb's copy carries only in-frame clones and drops some. This table holds about half a million clones, more than 65% found once. Trimming left V 1 base short and J 8 bases short, with 19 bases between. Germline CDR1 LNHNV, CDR2 YYDKDF (reference sequence). There are 16 residues in the CDR3. The chain links TRBV15 to TRBJ2-3; maybe TRBD2 (6 bases). The sample taken for sequencing was PBMCs. This sequence was found in a woman between 40 and 50 years old in good health. Some clones in this sample may be carry-over from other donors' samples. The CDR3 reads CATSRGTGLGQVTQYF. In DNA form, the CDR3 reads TGTGCCACCAGCAGAGGAACGGGACTTGGGCAGGTTACGCAGTATTTT.